The present TCR beta chain was sequenced within a study of identical twins. The V segment lost 1 base and the J segment 4 bases; nucleotides outside the gene matches: 5. Germline loops: CDR1 SGHRS, CDR2 YFSETQ. The CDR3 extends over 15 amino acids. TCRdb used MiXCR to reprocess the 5' RACE reads, holding one entry per CDR3 protein. The table has around 240,000 distinct CDR3 sequences, 8% to 11% seen once. The sequence was obtained from a man aged 45-65 years in good health. The chain employs TRBV5-1 and TRBJ2-1, with TRBD1 matching 7 bases. Sequencing used memory T cells sorted from blood. The DNA of the CDR3 is TGCGCCAGCAGCTTGTGGGGACAGCCGTACAATGAGCAGTTCTTC. This gives the protein CASSLWGQPYNEQFF. Variable domain in full (rest from reference TRBV5-1 and TRBJ2-1): KAGVTQTPRYLIKTRGQQVTLSCSPISGHRSVSWYQQTPGQGLQFLFEYFSETQRNKGNFPGRFSGRQFSNSRSEMNVSTLELGDSALYLCASSLWGQPYNEQFFGPGTRLTVL.